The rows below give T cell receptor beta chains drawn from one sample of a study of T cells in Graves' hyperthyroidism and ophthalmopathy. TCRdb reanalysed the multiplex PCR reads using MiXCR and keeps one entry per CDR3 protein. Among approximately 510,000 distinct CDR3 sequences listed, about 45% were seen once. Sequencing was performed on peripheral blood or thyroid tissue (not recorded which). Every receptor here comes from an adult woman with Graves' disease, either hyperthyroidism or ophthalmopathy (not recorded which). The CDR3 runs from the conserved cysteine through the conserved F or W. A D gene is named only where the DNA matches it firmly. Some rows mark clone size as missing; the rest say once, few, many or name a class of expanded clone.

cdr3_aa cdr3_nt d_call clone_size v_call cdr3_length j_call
CASSVAGGPGEQYF TGTGCCAGCAGCGTAGCGGGAGGGCCGGGGGAGCAGTACTTC TRBD2 . TRBV9 14 TRBJ2-7
CASRRAGDSNQPQHF TGTGCCAGCAGGCGCGCAGGGGACTCCAATCAGCCCCAGCATTTT . once TRBV7-2 15 TRBJ1-5
CASTRTNANTGELFF TGTGCCAGCACCAGGACAAACGCGAACACCGGGGAGCTGTTTTTT . many TRBV12-3/TRBV12-4 15 TRBJ2-2
CASEVSGANVLTF TGTGCCAGCGAGGTGTCTGGGGCCAACGTCCTGACTTTC . many TRBV2 13 TRBJ2-6
CASTERPPGQGSKAFF TGTGCCAGCACCGAGAGACCACCGGGCCAGGGGTCGAAAGCTTTCTTT . many TRBV6-5 16 TRBJ1-1
CASSSTGITEAFF TGTGCCAGCAGTTCGACAGGGATCACTGAAGCTTTCTTT TRBD1 . TRBV2 13 TRBJ1-1
CSVAGTYEAFF TGCAGCGTCGCCGGAACCTATGAAGCTTTCTTT . once TRBV29-1 11 TRBJ1-1
CASRQQSSYNSPLHF TGCGCCAGCCGACAGCAGAGCTCCTATAATTCACCCCTCCACTTT . many TRBV5-1 15 TRBJ1-6
CSARATGQGRNEQYF TGCAGTGCTAGAGCCACCGGACAGGGGCGCAACGAGCAGTACTTC TRBD1 many TRBV20-1 15 TRBJ2-7
CASSLAARTEQYF TGTGCCAGCAGCTTAGCTGCGCGGACCGAGCAGTACTTC . . TRBV7-8 13 TRBJ2-7
CASRPGQLEETQYF TGTGCCAGCAGACCCGGACAGCTAGAAGAGACCCAGTACTTC . . TRBV5-5 14 TRBJ2-5
CASSPGGDYGYTF TGCGCCAGCAGCCCAGGGGGAGACTATGGCTACACCTTC TRBD1 . TRBV5-1 13 TRBJ1-2
CASRTSGANVLTF TGTGCCAGTAGAACCTCTGGGGCCAACGTCCTGACTTTC . many TRBV6-5 13 TRBJ2-6
CASSESGKGNTEAFF TGTGCCAGCAGTGAATCGGGCAAAGGGAACACTGAAGCTTTCTTT . . TRBV2 15 TRBJ1-1
CASSVGLQNTEAFF TGTGCCAGCAGCGTCGGACTTCAGAACACTGAAGCTTTCTTT . . TRBV9 14 TRBJ1-1
CASSPSGSGSYEQYF TGTGCCAGCAGCCCTTCGGGGTCTGGGTCCTACGAGCAGTACTTC . . TRBV9 15 TRBJ2-7
CASSPGTGVSFF TGTGCCAGCAGCCCCGGGACAGGGGTTTCTTTCTTT TRBD1 many TRBV11-2 12 TRBJ1-1
CASRPQGLGTQYF TGTGCCAGCAGACCACAGGGCCTTGGGACCCAGTACTTC . many TRBV11-2 13 TRBJ2-5
CASSLVQGGSNYGYTF TGTGCCAGCAGCTTAGTGCAGGGAGGCAGTAACTATGGCTACACCTTC . once TRBV7-2 16 TRBJ1-2
CASSITGAYEQYF TGTGCCAGCAGTATCACAGGGGCCTACGAGCAGTACTTC TRBD1 . TRBV2 13 TRBJ2-7
CASSVDPTGEGGYTF TGTGCCAGCAGCGTAGACCCCACGGGGGAGGGTGGCTACACCTTC . . TRBV9 15 TRBJ1-2
CAISESPGSGNYTF TGTGCCATCAGTGAGTCGCCAGGGAGTGGAAACTACACCTTC . . TRBV10-3 14 TRBJ1-2
CASSLGLPDGYTF TGTGCCAGCAGCTTGGGACTCCCTGATGGCTACACCTTC . many TRBV7-9 13 TRBJ1-2
CASSLRDSNYGYTF TGTGCCAGCAGCTTAAGGGACAGTAACTATGGCTACACCTTC TRBD1 few TRBV7-9 14 TRBJ1-2
CSAVGTSGNGFYEQYF TGCAGTGCCGTGGGGACTAGCGGGAACGGCTTCTACGAGCAGTACTTC TRBD2 many TRBV20-1 16 TRBJ2-7
CASSLDQGGNYGYTF TGTGCCAGCAGCTTAGATCAGGGGGGTAACTACGGCTACACCTTC TRBD1 . TRBV7-2 15 TRBJ1-2
CSATYERETQYF TGCAGTGCTACGTATGAGAGGGAGACCCAGTACTTC . few TRBV20-1 12 TRBJ2-5
CSATPGQLNQPQHF TGCAGTGCTACACCGGGACAGCTCAATCAGCCCCAGCATTTT TRBD1 many TRBV20-1 14 TRBJ1-5